The sequence of this TCR beta chain was determined in a study of blood T cell repertoires in COVID-19. Overall study: Specimens from acute and convalescent COVID-19 originated in the United States, Italy and Spain. T cells, B-cell-depleted T cells, or PBMCs supplied cDNA or gDNA.

In the original analysis: How many nucleated cells were present was estimated from reference gene primer amplification. Clones were sequenced by immunoSEQ multiplex PCR, and TCRdb holds only the in-frame ones, with some missing. V, J and clone size are those of that table, while D and trimming were read from the DNA. Of about 440,000 clones in the sample, around 89% are singletons; the top ten hold roughly 12%. Followed longitudinally, the Seattle patients had been enrolled during active infection. The length of the CDR3 is 13 residues. V lost 6 bases, J lost 9 bases, and 5 bases stayed unmatched. Germline V gene lookup returns CDR1 SNHLY and CDR2 FYNNEI.

This clonotype was sampled from a woman aged 50 to 65 with COVID-19, enrolled during active disease. Material: peripheral blood. The chain is built from TRBV2 and TRBJ2-1; 10 bases fit TRBD1. The CDR3 loop reads CASRDRGASEQFF. Written as DNA, the CDR3 is TGTGCCAGCAGGGACAGGGGGGCGAGTGAGCAGTTCTTC.